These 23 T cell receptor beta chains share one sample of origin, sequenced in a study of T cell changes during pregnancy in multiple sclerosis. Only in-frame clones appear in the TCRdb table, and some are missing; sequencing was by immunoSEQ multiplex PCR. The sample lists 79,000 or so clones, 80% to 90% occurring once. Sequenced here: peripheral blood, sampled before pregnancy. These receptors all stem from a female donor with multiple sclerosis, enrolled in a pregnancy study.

The CDR3 bases are TGTGCCAGCAGTTTCTCCAGCGTTCCCGGGTGGAATGAGCAGTTCTTC. Amino acids: CASSFSSVPGWNEQFF. The chain is built from TRBV27 and TRBJ2-1, with D unresolved. Trimming shortened V by 3 bases and J by 7 bases, and 19 bases separated the two germline ends. This CDR3 contains 16 residues. CDR1 is MNHEY, CDR2 SMNVEV, per germline (reference sequence).

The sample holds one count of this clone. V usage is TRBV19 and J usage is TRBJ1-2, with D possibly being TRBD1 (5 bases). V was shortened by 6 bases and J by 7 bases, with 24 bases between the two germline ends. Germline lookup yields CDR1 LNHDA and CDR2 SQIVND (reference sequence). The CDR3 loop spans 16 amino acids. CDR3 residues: CASRNAGETGRSGYTF. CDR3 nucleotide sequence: TGTGCCAGTAGAAACGCGGGGGAAACGGGAAGGAGTGGCTACACCTTC.

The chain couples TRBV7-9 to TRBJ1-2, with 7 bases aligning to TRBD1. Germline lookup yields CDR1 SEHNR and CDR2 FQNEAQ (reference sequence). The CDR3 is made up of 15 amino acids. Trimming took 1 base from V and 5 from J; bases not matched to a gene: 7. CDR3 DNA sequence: TGTGCCAGCAGCTTAGGGCCGGGACAGCTGTATGGCTACACCTTC. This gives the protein CASSLGPGQLYGYTF.

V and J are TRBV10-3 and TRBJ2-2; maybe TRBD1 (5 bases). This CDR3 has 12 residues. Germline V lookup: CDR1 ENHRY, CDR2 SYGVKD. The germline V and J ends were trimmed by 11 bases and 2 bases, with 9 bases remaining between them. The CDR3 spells CASGHNTGELFF. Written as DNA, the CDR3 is TGTGCCTCCGGACATAACACCGGGGAGCTGTTTTTT.

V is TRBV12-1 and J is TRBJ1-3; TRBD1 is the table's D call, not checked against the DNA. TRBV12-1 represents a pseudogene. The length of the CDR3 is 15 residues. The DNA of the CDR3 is TGTGCCAGCAGCCCTAGACAGGGGAGCGGAAACACCATATATTTT. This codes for CASSPRQGSGNTIYF.

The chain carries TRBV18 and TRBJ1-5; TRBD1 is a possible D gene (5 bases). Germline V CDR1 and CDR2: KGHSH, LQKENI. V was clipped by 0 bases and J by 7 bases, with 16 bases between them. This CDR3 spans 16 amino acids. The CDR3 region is CASSPPSRDVRQPQHF. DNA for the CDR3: TGTGCCAGCTCACCACCGAGCAGGGATGTGCGGCAGCCCCAGCATTTT. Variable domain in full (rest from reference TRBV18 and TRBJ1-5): NAGVMQNPRHLVRRRGQEARLRCSPMKGHSHVYWYRQLPEEGLKFMVYLQKENIIDESGMPKERFSAEFPKEGPSILRIQQVVRGDSAAYFCASSPPSRDVRQPQHFGDGTRLSIL.

The CDR3 region has the DNA TGTGCCAGCAGTGCCGGACTAGCGGGGTCCTACGAGCAGTACTTC. It specifies CASSAGLAGSYEQYF. This chain joins TRBV6-5 and TRBJ2-7, with 12 bases fitting TRBD2. The V segment lost 5 bases and the J segment 1 base; nucleotides outside the gene matches: 3. Germline V lookup: CDR1 MNHEY, CDR2 SVGAGI. This CDR3 has 15 residues.

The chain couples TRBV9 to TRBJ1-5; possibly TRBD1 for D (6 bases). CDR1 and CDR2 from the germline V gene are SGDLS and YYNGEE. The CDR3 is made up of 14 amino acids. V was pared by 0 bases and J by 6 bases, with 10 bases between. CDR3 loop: CASSVGGQSQPQHF. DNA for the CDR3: TGTGCCAGCAGCGTAGGTGGACAGAGTCAGCCCCAGCATTTT.

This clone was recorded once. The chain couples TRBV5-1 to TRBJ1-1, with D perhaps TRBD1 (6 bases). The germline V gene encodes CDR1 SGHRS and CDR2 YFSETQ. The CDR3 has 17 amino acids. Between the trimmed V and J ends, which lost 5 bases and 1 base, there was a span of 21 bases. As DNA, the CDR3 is TGCGCCAGCAGGGGATCCACCGTACAGGGCGCGAACACTGAAGCTTTCTTT. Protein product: CASRGSTVQGANTEAFF.

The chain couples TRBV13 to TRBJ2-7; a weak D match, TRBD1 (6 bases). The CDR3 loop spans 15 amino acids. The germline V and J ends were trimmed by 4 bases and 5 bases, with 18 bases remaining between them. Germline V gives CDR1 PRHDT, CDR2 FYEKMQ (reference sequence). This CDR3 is CASSSTQTGYHEQYF. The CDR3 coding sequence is TGTGCCAGCAGCTCCACTCAAACAGGGTACCACGAGCAGTACTTC.

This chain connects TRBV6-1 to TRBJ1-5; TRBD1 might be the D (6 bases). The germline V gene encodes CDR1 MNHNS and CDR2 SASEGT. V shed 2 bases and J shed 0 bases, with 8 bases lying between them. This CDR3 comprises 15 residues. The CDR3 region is CASSEWTVSNQPQHF. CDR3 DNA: TGTGCCAGCAGTGAATGGACAGTTAGCAATCAGCCCCAGCATTTT.

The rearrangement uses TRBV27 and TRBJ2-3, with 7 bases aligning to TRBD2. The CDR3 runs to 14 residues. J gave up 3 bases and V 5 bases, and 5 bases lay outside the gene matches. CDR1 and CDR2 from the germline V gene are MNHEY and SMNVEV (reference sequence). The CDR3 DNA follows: TGTGCCAGCAGTCCTGAGCGGGGAACAGATACGCAGTATTTT. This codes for CASSPERGTDTQYF.

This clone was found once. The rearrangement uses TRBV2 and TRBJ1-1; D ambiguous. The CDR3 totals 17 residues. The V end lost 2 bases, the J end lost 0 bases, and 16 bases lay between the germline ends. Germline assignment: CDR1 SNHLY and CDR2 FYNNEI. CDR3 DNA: TGTGCCAGCAGTGAATTGGCCACCGCCCATATGAACACTGAAGCTTTCTTT. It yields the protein CASSELATAHMNTEAFF.

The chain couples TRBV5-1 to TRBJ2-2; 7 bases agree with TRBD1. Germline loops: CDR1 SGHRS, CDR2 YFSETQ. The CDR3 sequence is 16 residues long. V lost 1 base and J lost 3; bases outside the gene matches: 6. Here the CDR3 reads CASSLFDRAYTGELFF. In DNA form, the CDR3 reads TGCGCCAGCAGCTTGTTCGACAGGGCTTACACCGGGGAGCTGTTTTTT.

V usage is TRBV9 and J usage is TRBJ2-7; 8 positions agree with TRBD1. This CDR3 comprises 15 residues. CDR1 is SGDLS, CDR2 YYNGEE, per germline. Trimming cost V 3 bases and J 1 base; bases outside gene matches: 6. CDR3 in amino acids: CASSERDRQSYEQYF. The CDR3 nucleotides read TGTGCCAGCAGCGAACGGGACAGGCAGTCCTACGAGCAGTACTTC.

The CDR3 DNA follows: TGTGCCAGCAGCGTAGATGTGAGACAGTCTGGAAACACCATATATTTT. Amino acid sequence: CASSVDVRQSGNTIYF. The chain couples TRBV9 to TRBJ1-3, with D possibly TRBD1 on 5 matching bases. The CDR3 loop spans 16 amino acids. Trimming pared 0 bases from V and 1 base from J, leaving 11 bases between. Germline CDR1 reads SGDLS; CDR2 reads YYNGEE. The whole variable domain, remainder taken from reference TRBV9 and TRBJ1-3, is DSGVTQTPKHLITATGQRVTLRCSPRSGDLSVYWYQQSLDQGLQFLIQYYNGEERAKGNILERFSAQQFPDLHSELNLSSLELGDSALYFCASSVDVRQSGNTIYFGEGSWLTVV.

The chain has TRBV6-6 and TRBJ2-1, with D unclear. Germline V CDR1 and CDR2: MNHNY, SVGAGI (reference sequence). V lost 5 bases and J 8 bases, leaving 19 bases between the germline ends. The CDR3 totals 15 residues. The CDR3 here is CASSPFSPTVYEQFF. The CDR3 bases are TGTGCCAGCAGTCCCTTTTCCCCTACTGTATATGAGCAGTTCTTC.

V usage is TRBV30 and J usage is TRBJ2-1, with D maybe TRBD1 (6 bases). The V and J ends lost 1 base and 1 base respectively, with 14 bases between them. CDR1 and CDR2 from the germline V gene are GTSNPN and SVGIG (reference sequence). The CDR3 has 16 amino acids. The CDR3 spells CAWSDRGTSSYNEQFF. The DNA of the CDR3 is TGTGCCTGGAGTGATCGAGGGACATCGTCCTACAATGAGCAGTTCTTC.

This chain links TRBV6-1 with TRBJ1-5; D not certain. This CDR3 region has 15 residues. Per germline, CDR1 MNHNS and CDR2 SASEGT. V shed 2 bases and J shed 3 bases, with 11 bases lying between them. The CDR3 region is CASSERTAFNQPQHF. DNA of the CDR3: TGTGCCAGCAGTGAAAGAACCGCGTTCAATCAGCCCCAGCATTTT.

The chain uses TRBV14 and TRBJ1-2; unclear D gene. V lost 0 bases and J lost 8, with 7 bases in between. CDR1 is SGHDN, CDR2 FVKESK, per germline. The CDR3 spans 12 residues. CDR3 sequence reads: CASSQDRVGYTF. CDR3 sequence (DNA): TGTGCCAGCAGCCAAGATCGAGTGGGCTACACCTTC.

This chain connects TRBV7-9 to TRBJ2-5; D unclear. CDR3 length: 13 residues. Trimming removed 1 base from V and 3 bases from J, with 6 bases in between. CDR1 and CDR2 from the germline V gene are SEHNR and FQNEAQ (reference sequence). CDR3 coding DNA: TGTGCCAGCAGCTTAGGACTTAAAGAGACCCAGTACTTC. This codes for CASSLGLKETQYF.

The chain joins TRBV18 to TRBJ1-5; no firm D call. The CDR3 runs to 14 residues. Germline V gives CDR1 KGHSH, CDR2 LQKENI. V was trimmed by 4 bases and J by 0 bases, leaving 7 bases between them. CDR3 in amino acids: CASSREISNQPQHF. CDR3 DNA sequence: TGTGCCAGCTCACGGGAGATTAGCAATCAGCCCCAGCATTTT.

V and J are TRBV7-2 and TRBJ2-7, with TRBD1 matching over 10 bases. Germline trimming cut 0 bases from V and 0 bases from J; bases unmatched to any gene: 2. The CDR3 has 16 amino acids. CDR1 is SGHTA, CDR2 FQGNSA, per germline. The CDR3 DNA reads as TGTGCCAGCAGCTTAGCGGGGACAGGGGTCTCCTACGAGCAGTACTTC. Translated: CASSLAGTGVSYEQYF.